What follows is one T cell receptor beta chain and its context. The sample comes from a study of blood T cell repertoires in COVID-19. Study in general: Material from acute and convalescent COVID-19 was sourced from the United States, Italy and Spain.

The CDR3 is made up of 18 amino acids. Germline trimming cut 1 base from V and 3 bases from J; bases unmatched to any gene: 11. Germline CDR1 and CDR2: SGHTA and FQGNSA. Authors' data handling: Estimates of nucleated cell counts were drawn from the amplification of reference gene primers. Generated by immunoSEQ multiplex PCR, the TCRdb table keeps only in-frame clones and is missing some. That table gives V, J and clone size, and the DNA gave D and trimming. The sample holds around 190,000 clones, less than 85% seen once. The receptor was derived from a human donor in a cohort sampled during active COVID-19. The rearrangement links TRBV7-2 to TRBJ1-5; 8 bases match TRBD1. The sample taken for sequencing was peripheral blood. CDR3 bases: TGTGCCAGCAGCTTAGATAGTGGGCAGGGGGCGGCCAATCAGCCCCAGCATTTT. Residues: CASSLDSGQGAANQPQHF.